This entry lists 11 T cell receptor beta chains sequenced from one sample in a study of Tregs in tolerant kidney transplant recipients. The table came from immunoSEQ multiplex PCR; TCRdb's copy has only in-frame clones and leaves some out. Of roughly 70,000 clones listed, 84% are singletons. The sample comprised CD4+ T cells from blood. These receptors came from a human donor in good health.

This chain connects TRBV10-3 to TRBJ1-1; maybe TRBD1 (5 bases). Trimming pared 9 bases from V and 5 bases from J, leaving 13 bases between. The CDR3 is made up of 12 amino acids. Per germline, CDR1 ENHRY and CDR2 SYGVKD. The CDR3 DNA sequence: TGTGCCATTGGTAGGGGTGGAACTGAAGCTTTCTTT. Encoded protein: CAIGRGGTEAFF.

This chain connects TRBV19 to TRBJ2-2, with 11 bases lining up with TRBD2. This CDR3 contains 18 residues. From germline, CDR1 is LNHDA and CDR2 SQIVND (reference sequence). The ends lost 7 bases at V and 4 bases at J; junction bases unmatched: 14. CDR3 loop: CASIRSSGRQSTTGELFF. The DNA for the CDR3 is TGTGCCAGTATCCGGTCTAGCGGGAGGCAAAGCACCACCGGGGAGCTGTTTTTT. Full variable domain (remainder filled in from reference TRBV19 and TRBJ2-2): DGGITQSPKYLFRKEGQNVTLSCEQNLNHDAMYWYRQDPGQGLRLIYYSQIVNDFQKGDIAEGYSVSREKKESFPLTVTSAQKNPTAFYLCASIRSSGRQSTTGELFFGEGSRLTVL.

V and J are TRBV19 and TRBJ2-3; D not resolved. The CDR3 totals 13 residues. From germline, CDR1 is LNHDA and CDR2 SQIVND (reference sequence). The V end lost 5 bases, the J end lost 6 bases, and 12 bases lay between the germline ends. This chain's CDR3 is CASSGRPRDTQYF. The CDR3 DNA sequence: TGTGCCAGTAGTGGGCGGCCGCGGGATACGCAGTATTTT.

CDR3 sequence: CAVQGLAGARRKTDTQYF. DNA for the CDR3: TGCGCCGTCCAGGGACTAGCGGGGGCCCGGAGGAAGACAGATACGCAGTATTTT. The gene calls are TRBV10-2 and TRBJ2-3; 14 bases fit TRBD2. The CDR3 has 18 residues. Germline loops: CDR1 WSHSY, CDR2 SAAADI. V trimming: 11 bases; J trimming: 3 bases; junction bases outside the gene matches: 16.

About this clone itself: Other DNA sequences in this sample translate to the same CDR3. The rearrangement links TRBV7-9 to TRBJ2-3; D remains ambiguous. This CDR3 region has 12 residues. Trimming left V 3 bases short and J 0 bases short, with 1 base between. Germline V gene sequence: CDR1 SEHNR, CDR2 FQNEAQ (reference sequence). CDR3 sequence (DNA): TGTGCCAGCAGCTTGAGCACAGATACGCAGTATTTT. This sequence encodes CASSLSTDTQYF.

Only one count was recorded for this clone. The rearrangement uses TRBV4-2 and TRBJ2-1, with D perhaps TRBD1 or TRBD2 (5 bases each). Germline CDR1 reads LGHNA; CDR2 reads YNFKEQ. This CDR3 region has 15 residues. V lost 4 bases and J lost 7, with 17 bases in between. CDR3 DNA sequence: TGTGCCAGCAGCCGGGCAGGGCTCCCGGGGAATGAGCAGTTCTTC. It translates to CASSRAGLPGNEQFF.

This clone was recorded a few times. The rearrangement joins TRBV5-1 to TRBJ1-1, with 8 nucleotides matching TRBD1. V trimming: 4 bases; J trimming: 3 bases; junction bases outside the gene matches: 5. Germline CDR1 and CDR2: SGHRS and YFSETQ. This CDR3 is 14 amino acids long. The CDR3 region has the DNA TGCGCCAGCAGCCCTGACAGGGGAGACACTGAAGCTTTCTTT. Translating it yields CASSPDRGDTEAFF.

This clone is a singleton in its sample. J is TRBJ2-3 and V is TRBV11-3; D gene unclear. Trimming shortened V by 0 bases and J by 8 bases, and 0 bases separated the two germline ends. Germline V gene sequence: CDR1 SGHNT, CDR2 YENEEA. The CDR3 consists of 10 residues. CDR3 in DNA: TGTGCCAGCAGCTTAGATACGCAGTATTTT. Translated, it gives CASSLDTQYF. The full variable domain, with the rest looked up from reference TRBV11-3 and TRBJ2-3, is EAGVVQSPRYKIIEKKQPVAFWCNPISGHNTLYWYLQNLGQGPELLIRYENEEAVDDSQLPKDRFSAERLKGVDSTLKIQPAELGDSAVYLCASSLDTQYFGPGTRLTVL.

This sequence joins TRBV19 and TRBJ1-2; TRBD1 aligns across 8 bases. The CDR3 runs 16 residues. Per the germline V gene, CDR1 is LNHDA and CDR2 is SQIVND (reference sequence). V gave up 4 bases and J gave up 2 bases; unmatched junction bases: 9. The CDR3 region is CASSKLATGANYGYTF. CDR3 nucleotide sequence: TGTGCCAGTAGTAAATTGGCGACAGGGGCAAACTATGGCTACACCTTC.

V gene TRBV6-1 combines with J gene TRBJ2-7, with 7 positions matching TRBD1. V shed 6 bases and J 0 bases; nucleotides not matched to a gene: 8. Germline CDR1 and CDR2: MNHNS and SASEGT. The CDR3 sequence is 15 residues long. The CDR3 bases are TGTGCCAGCAGATCTCCCGGGACAGCCTCCTACGAGCAGTACTTC. This encodes CASRSPGTASYEQYF.

The genes are TRBV4-2 and TRBJ2-3; TRBD1 or TRBD2 may be the D gene (5 bases each). The CDR3 spans 12 residues. Germline CDR1 LGHNA, CDR2 YNFKEQ. V lost 3 bases and J 4 bases, leaving 5 bases between the germline ends. The CDR3: CASSQGPDTQYF. For the CDR3, the DNA is TGTGCCAGCAGCCAGGGACCAGATACGCAGTATTTT.